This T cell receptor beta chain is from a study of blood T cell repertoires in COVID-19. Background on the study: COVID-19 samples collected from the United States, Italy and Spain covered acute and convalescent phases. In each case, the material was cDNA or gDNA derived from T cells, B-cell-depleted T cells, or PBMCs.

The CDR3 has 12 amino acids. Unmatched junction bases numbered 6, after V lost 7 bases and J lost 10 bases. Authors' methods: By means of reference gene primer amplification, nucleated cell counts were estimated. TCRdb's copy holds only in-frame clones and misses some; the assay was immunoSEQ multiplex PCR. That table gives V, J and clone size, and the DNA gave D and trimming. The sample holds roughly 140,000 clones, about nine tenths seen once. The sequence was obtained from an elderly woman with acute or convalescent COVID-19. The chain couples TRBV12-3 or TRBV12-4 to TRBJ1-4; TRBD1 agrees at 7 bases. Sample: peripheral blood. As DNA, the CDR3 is TGTGCCAGCACCCGGACAGGCGGAAAACTGTTTTTT. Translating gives CASTRTGGKLFF.